The clone carrying this TCR beta chain has more than one count but fewer than ten. Its antigen is unidentified. The sample originates from a study of cytomegalovirus exposure and HLA in healthy donors. Background on the study: Among about 380 genotyped donors, 80% to 90% fell in the Caucasian-associated ancestry cluster. Findings and limits, study-wide: TCR beta V- and J-gene trimming, according to a later analysis, was linked to a missense DCLRE1C variant.

The PCR contained 60 Vbeta and 13 Jbeta primers. Sequencing used immunoSEQ multiplex PCR; TCRdb keeps in-frame clones, though not all of them. The sample has about 160,000 clones, around 70% seen once. The CDR3 spans 11 residues. Germline V gene lookup returns CDR1 SQVTM and CDR2 ANQGSEA. Whereas donors were nominally healthy upon sampling, unrecorded immune exposures were probable. The chain recombines TRBV29-1 with TRBJ2-5; TRBD2 matches 7 bases. The sample taken for sequencing was PBMCs. The origin of this receptor is a man between 18 and 29 years old in good health and CMV-seropositive. The chain's CDR3 is CGGVLQETQYF. CDR3 nucleotide sequence: TGCGGGGGGGTTCTCCAAGAGACCCAGTACTTC.